The clone carrying this TCR beta chain appeared once. Its antigen remains unidentified. This sample also contains other DNA sequences that code for the same CDR3. V was pared by 5 bases and J by 4 bases, with 15 bases between. The CDR3 loop spans 15 amino acids. CDR1 is SEHNR, CDR2 FQNEAQ, per germline (reference sequence). Repertoires were generated with immunoSEQ multiplex PCR, while TCRdb's copy carries only in-frame clones and drops some. The data contain about 97,000 clones, approximately 80% of them singletons. The data were taken from a study of PD-1 blockade in classical Hodgkin lymphoma. Brentuximab vedotin exposure varied, and every patient relapsed after autologous stem cell transplantation. Study conclusions and caveats: Significantly greater TCR diversity emerged by C4D1 in CD4+ cells but not CD8+ cells. Nivolumab initiated under 1 year post-ASCT led to patient exclusion. Lower baseline TCR diversity marked trial partial responders and progressors. According to reports, newly diagnosed patients had lower baseline TCR diversity than healthy donors, and relapsed/refractory patients had lower baseline TCR diversity still.

The sequence came from a human donor with classical Hodgkin lymphoma. Sequencing used peripheral blood mononuclear cells (PBMCs), obtained at baseline. This chain links TRBV7-9 with TRBJ2-1; D is possibly TRBD2 (6 bases). The CDR3 loop is CASSGDWKLYNEQFF. The DNA of the CDR3 is TGTGCCAGCAGCGGGGACTGGAAGCTGTACAATGAGCAGTTCTTC.